These 32 T cell receptor beta chains came from one sample sequenced in a study of T cells after yellow fever vaccination. Each CDR3 protein gets one entry after TCRdb re-called the 5' RACE reads with MiXCR. Among approximately 110,000 distinct CDR3 sequences listed, 7.4% were seen once. The input for sequencing was CD4+ T cells sorted from PBMCs, taken 10 days after the first yellow fever vaccination. All receptors derive from a man younger than 30 who received the YFV17D yellow fever vaccine.

This clonotype occurred many times. V usage is TRBV6-2 or TRBV6-3 and J usage is TRBJ1-2; D is perhaps TRBD1 (5 bases). This CDR3 comprises 15 residues. Germline CDR1 and CDR2: MNHEY and SVGEGT. Trimming cost V 8 bases and J 8 bases, with 24 bases left between them. The CDR3 loop is CASLNPPGPGPGYTF. CDR3 nucleotide sequence: TGTGCCAGCCTTAACCCACCGGGCCCAGGGCCGGGCTACACCTTC.

This clonotype was counted many times. The chain uses TRBV4-2 and TRBJ1-5; possibly TRBD1 for D (6 bases). V lost 1 base to trimming and J lost 0 bases, with 10 bases between them. The CDR3 is made up of 16 amino acids. CDR1 LGHNA and CDR2 YNFKEQ come from the germline V gene. The CDR3 loop reads CASSQGTVGSNQPQHF. DNA for the CDR3: TGTGCCAGCAGCCAAGGGACAGTTGGTAGCAATCAGCCCCAGCATTTT.

There are a few counts of this clonotype. The chain is built from TRBV7-2 and TRBJ1-1, with 7 bases fitting TRBD1. J was trimmed by 7 bases and V by 3 bases; bases with no gene match: 11. The CDR3 runs 15 residues. Germline lookup yields CDR1 SGHTA and CDR2 FQGNSA. CDR3 sequence reads: CASSFRIGQEYEAFF. CDR3 nucleotide sequence: TGTGCCAGCAGCTTCCGAATCGGACAGGAGTATGAAGCTTTCTTT.

This clonotype was picked up many times. The chain is built from TRBV20-1 and TRBJ2-5; 7 nucleotides match TRBD1. V was pared by 4 bases and J by 2 bases, with 1 base of the junction left unmatched. Germline CDR1 and CDR2: DFQATT and SNEGSKA (reference sequence). The CDR3 runs to 12 residues. CDR3 in amino acids: CSAKGAQETQYF. The DNA of the CDR3 is TGCAGTGCTAAGGGGGCGCAAGAGACCCAGTACTTC.

The table lists this clonotype with many counts. The chain links TRBV4-3 to TRBJ2-3; 10 bases agree with TRBD1. The germline V gene has CDR1 LGHNA and CDR2 YSLEER. CDR3 size: 17 residues. The V gene end was trimmed by 2 bases and the J gene end by 5 bases; junction bases not matched to a gene: 10. The CDR3 is CASSQHPGQGIGDTQYF. The CDR3, as DNA: TGCGCCAGCAGCCAACACCCGGGACAGGGGATTGGAGATACGCAGTATTTT.

Ten or more counts support this clonotype. The V gene is TRBV20-1, the J gene TRBJ2-2, with a possible D match to TRBD2 (6 bases). The V and J ends lost 0 bases and 6 bases respectively, with 11 bases between them. Germline V gene sequence: CDR1 DFQATT, CDR2 SNEGSKA (reference sequence). The CDR3 spans 14 residues. The CDR3 reads CSAREAPGAGELFF. The DNA for the CDR3 is TGCAGTGCTAGAGAGGCCCCGGGGGCCGGGGAGCTGTTTTTT.

This clonotype has at least ten counts. This sequence joins TRBV7-9 and TRBJ2-7; 8 bases align to TRBD2. V gave up 0 bases and J gave up 3 bases; unmatched junction bases: 7. Germline V gene sequence: CDR1 SEHNR, CDR2 FQNEAQ (reference sequence). The CDR3 extends over 16 amino acids. This CDR3 is CASSLALAGGFYEQYF. The CDR3 DNA follows: TGTGCCAGCAGCTTAGCTCTCGCGGGGGGCTTCTACGAGCAGTACTTC.

This clonotype was detected many times. The chain joins TRBV7-9 to TRBJ2-3; 9 bases are a match to TRBD1. The CDR3 totals 14 residues. V was clipped by 8 bases and J by 1 base; unmatched bases: 4. CDR1 is SEHNR and CDR2 is FQNEAQ in the germline V gene (reference sequence). In DNA, the CDR3 is TGTGCCAGCGGGAGGACAGGGGGCACAGATACGCAGTATTTT. Its protein is CASGRTGGTDTQYF.

The chain combines TRBV11-2 with TRBJ2-2; TRBD2 matches at 9 bases. This CDR3 is built from 16 residues. The junction had 8 bases not matched to a gene; V was cut back by 5 bases and J by 4 bases. Germline-derived CDR1 and CDR2 are SGHAT and FQNNGV. CDR3 in amino acids: CASSRPSGVGTGELFF. CDR3 DNA: TGTGCCAGCAGCCGTCCTAGCGGGGTGGGCACCGGGGAGCTGTTTTTT.

This clonotype was recorded many times. The rearrangement links TRBV5-1 to TRBJ1-4; TRBD1 matches at 7 bases. The J segment lost 0 bases and the V segment lost 1 base, leaving 0 bases of the junction unmatched. The CDR3 is 15 amino acids. CDR1 SGHRS and CDR2 YFSETQ come from the germline V gene. CDR3 in DNA: TGCGCCAGCAGCTTGCAGGGGGCAACTAATGAAAAACTGTTTTTT. It specifies CASSLQGATNEKLFF.

This clonotype has ten or more counts. As DNA, the CDR3 is TGCAGCGCCGCCCGGACGGCTGGAAACACCATATATTTT. It codes for CSAARTAGNTIYF. V usage is TRBV29-1 and J usage is TRBJ1-3; D remains unclear. The germline V gene has CDR1 SQVTM and CDR2 ANQGSEA. V gave up 7 bases and J gave up 2 bases, with 12 bases separating them. The CDR3 covers 13 residues. Full variable domain (remainder filled in from reference TRBV29-1 and TRBJ1-3): SAVISQKPSRDICQRGTSLTIQCQVDSQVTMMFWYRQQPGQSLTLIATANQGSEATYESGFVIDKFPISRPNLTFSTLTVSNMSPEDSSIYLCSAARTAGNTIYFGEGSWLTVV.

The table lists this clonotype with many counts. The genes are TRBV2 and TRBJ2-1; TRBD2 aligns across 7 bases. The CDR3 extends over 14 amino acids. After removal of 8 bases from V and 8 bases from J, the junction contained 12 bases not matched to a gene. Germline CDR1 reads SNHLY; CDR2 reads FYNNEI. In DNA form, the CDR3 reads TGTGCCAGCCCGCGGGGGACTACCGGGTATGAGCAGTTCTTC. It specifies CASPRGTTGYEQFF.

This clonotype was detected many times. The genes are TRBV3-1 and TRBJ2-1; a possible D gene is TRBD2 (5 bases). Germline assignment: CDR1 LGHDT and CDR2 YNNKEL (reference sequence). The length of the CDR3 is 16 residues. Trimming removed 4 bases from V and 1 base from J, with 14 bases in between. The CDR3 DNA is TGTGCCAGCAGCCGAGGGAGCGTCTCATCCTACAATGAGCAGTTCTTC. As protein: CASSRGSVSSYNEQFF.

The table lists this clonotype with many counts. The V gene is TRBV6-1, the J gene TRBJ1-2, with TRBD1 matching 12 bases. With V trimmed by 1 base and J by 4 bases, 4 bases remained unmatched. The CDR3 length is 16 residues. Germline loops: CDR1 MNHNS, CDR2 SASEGT. DNA for the CDR3: TGTGCCAGCAGTGAAGGGGACAGGGGGCAAGGCTATGGCTACACCTTC. It specifies CASSEGDRGQGYGYTF.

This clonotype was recorded at least ten times. The CDR3 DNA reads as TGTGCCAGCAGTGATCTCGAGACCCAGTACTTC. Encoded protein: CASSDLETQYF. The rearrangement joins TRBV2 to TRBJ2-5; no firm D call. Germline lookup yields CDR1 SNHLY and CDR2 FYNNEI. Trimming cost V 3 bases and J 5 bases, with 4 bases left between them. This CDR3 is 11 amino acids long.

Ten or more counts support this clonotype. The chain employs TRBV6-2 or TRBV6-3 and TRBJ1-4; no firm D call. The length of the CDR3 is 16 residues. Germline-derived CDR1 and CDR2 are MNHEY and SVGEGT. V lost 7 bases and J 4 bases, leaving 19 bases between the germline ends. CDR3 coding DNA: TGTGCCAGCACCGGGGAGGGAGTTGGTGATAATGAAAAACTGTTTTTT. Amino acids: CASTGEGVGDNEKLFF.

In its sample, this clonotype was seen many times. The chain combines TRBV5-1 with TRBJ2-3; 7 bases map to TRBD1. Germline CDR1 and CDR2: SGHRS and YFSETQ. The V segment lost 8 bases and the J segment 1 base; nucleotides outside the gene matches: 10. This CDR3 is built from 15 residues. In nucleotides, the CDR3 is TGCGCCAGTCGATCTTCAGGGACAGGCACAGATACGCAGTATTTT. Encoded protein: CASRSSGTGTDTQYF.

This clonotype was found many times. The chain combines TRBV7-6 with TRBJ2-2; 9 nucleotides agree with TRBD1. Germline V gene sequence: CDR1 SGHVS, CDR2 FNYEAQ. Unmatched junction bases numbered 8, after V lost 5 bases and J lost 1 base. This CDR3 has 17 residues. The chain's CDR3 is CASSPFTGGGNTGELFF. CDR3 nucleotides: TGTGCCAGCAGCCCATTCACAGGGGGCGGGAACACCGGGGAGCTGTTTTTT.

The table lists this clonotype with a few counts. The gene calls are TRBV6-1 and TRBJ1-2; TRBD1 matches at 7 bases. V lost 5 bases, J lost 4 bases, and 13 bases stayed unmatched. CDR3 length equals 16 residues. The germline V gene encodes CDR1 MNHNS and CDR2 SASEGT. This chain's CDR3 is CASSQRGQPASYGYTF. The CDR3 nucleotides read TGTGCCAGCAGTCAACGGGGACAGCCGGCTTCCTATGGCTACACCTTC.

V and J are TRBV12-3 or TRBV12-4 and TRBJ1-2, with 7 bases identical to TRBD1. CDR3 length equals 12 residues. V shed 6 bases, J shed 8 bases, and the junction held 6 bases outside the gene matches. CDR3 in DNA: TGTGCCAGCAGGCCACAGGGGAGCGGCTACACCTTC. Translated, it gives CASRPQGSGYTF.

There are many counts of this clonotype. The V call is TRBV4-2, the J call TRBJ2-5; no clear D. The CDR3 contains 14 residues. CDR1 and CDR2 (germline): LGHNA, YNFKEQ. V dropped 6 bases and J dropped 5 bases, with 16 bases sitting between them. The CDR3 loop reads CASSSGPNRETQYF. The CDR3 DNA is TGTGCCAGCAGTTCCGGCCCTAATCGGGAGACCCAGTACTTC.

This clonotype was counted at least ten times. The chain is built from TRBV7-3 and TRBJ1-2; weak D call: TRBD1 (5 bases). Trimming cost V 1 base and J 7 bases, with 13 bases left between them. CDR3 size: 14 residues. CDR1 and CDR2 (germline): SGHTA, FQGTGA. This CDR3 reads CASSLNAGESGYTF. CDR3 bases: TGTGCCAGCAGCTTAAATGCGGGGGAAAGTGGCTACACCTTC.

This clonotype was picked up many times. The chain couples TRBV7-2 to TRBJ2-1, with 12 bases lining up with TRBD2. The germline V gene encodes CDR1 SGHTA and CDR2 FQGNSA. The CDR3 contains 16 residues. V lost 1 base to trimming and J lost 6 bases; unmatched junction nucleotides: 4. CDR3 region: CASSLDASGGVNEQFF. CDR3 nucleotide sequence: TGTGCCAGCAGCTTAGATGCTAGCGGGGGGGTCAATGAGCAGTTCTTC.

This clonotype was recorded many times. The rearrangement joins TRBV6-1 to TRBJ1-1; D call uncertain. Germline V gives CDR1 MNHNS, CDR2 SASEGT. Deletions cut 2 bases from V and 7 bases from J, with 8 bases between. CDR3 length equals 12 residues. The CDR3 spells CASSESWNEAFF. Here the CDR3 DNA reads TGTGCCAGCAGTGAATCCTGGAATGAAGCTTTCTTT.

This clonotype was seen repeatedly, ten times or more. The chain recombines TRBV15 with TRBJ2-7, with 11 bases lining up with TRBD2. The V and J ends lost 2 bases and 6 bases, in that order; junction bases with no gene match: 3. Germline V gene sequence: CDR1 LNHNV, CDR2 YYDKDF (reference sequence). The CDR3 sequence is 14 residues long. The CDR3 sequence is CATSRLAGGREQYF. As DNA, the CDR3 is TGTGCCACCAGCAGATTAGCGGGGGGGCGCGAGCAGTACTTC.

About this clonotype itself: A much larger clone differs from this one at a single base, so this may be a read error. The chain combines TRBV9 with TRBJ2-1; tentatively, D is TRBD2 (5 bases). Germline V gene lookup returns CDR1 SGDLS and CDR2 YYNGEE. The CDR3 covers 15 residues. CDR3 loop: CASSVAEGSYNAQFF. The CDR3 coding sequence is TGTGCCAGCAGCGTAGCTGAGGGCTCCTACAATGCGCAGTTCTTC.

This clonotype was seen at least ten times. This CDR3 is CASSLMGDEQYV. The CDR3 DNA is TGCGCCAGCAGCTTGATGGGGGACGAGCAGTACGTC. The chain recombines TRBV5-1 with TRBJ2-7; tentatively, D is TRBD1 or TRBD2 (5 bases each). The V and J ends lost 1 base and 5 bases respectively, with 7 bases between them. The germline V gene encodes CDR1 SGHRS and CDR2 YFSETQ. There are 12 residues in the CDR3.

Many counts were recorded for this clonotype. The chain couples TRBV27 to TRBJ1-2; D gene unclear. The ends were cut back, 11 bases at V and 4 bases at J, with 11 bases in the middle. This CDR3 has 11 amino acids. The germline CDR1 and CDR2 sequences are MNHEY and SMNVEV (reference sequence). The CDR3 DNA follows: TGTGCCTTGATCTGCGGCTATGGCTACACCTTC. It codes for CALICGYGYTF.

The table lists this clonotype with many counts. The chain combines TRBV12-3 or TRBV12-4 with TRBJ2-5; TRBD2 matches at 8 bases. The V and J ends lost 6 bases and 0 bases, in that order; junction bases with no gene match: 9. The CDR3 spans 16 residues. The DNA of the CDR3 is TGTGCCAGCAGCAGCGGACTAGCCCGAAACCAAGAGACCCAGTACTTC. Its protein product is CASSSGLARNQETQYF.

There are many counts of this clonotype. The chain couples TRBV30 to TRBJ2-7; 8 nucleotides agree with TRBD1. Germline values: CDR1 GTSNPN, CDR2 SVGIG (reference sequence). The CDR3 contains 15 residues. V trimming: 0 bases; J trimming: 2 bases; junction bases outside the gene matches: 6. The CDR3 DNA follows: TGTGCCTGGAGTGTAGGGACAGGAGTACCCTACGAGCAGTACTTC. Its protein is CAWSVGTGVPYEQYF.

There are a few counts of this clonotype. The chain uses TRBV20-1 and TRBJ1-2; D is unresolved. Trimming shortened V by 1 base and J by 0 bases, and 9 bases separated the two germline ends. The CDR3 consists of 14 residues. Germline CDR1 reads DFQATT; CDR2 reads SNEGSKA (reference sequence). Here the CDR3 DNA reads TGCAGTGCTAGAGGGGTGGGAGCTAACTATGGCTACACCTTC. Translated, it gives CSARGVGANYGYTF.

This clonotype was seen repeatedly, ten times or more. V and J are TRBV5-1 and TRBJ2-7, with 11 bases that match TRBD2. The length of the CDR3 is 15 residues. V shed 3 bases, J shed 2 bases, and the junction held 4 bases outside the gene matches. Germline CDR1 and CDR2: SGHRS and YFSETQ. CDR3 loop: CASSSGTSGAYEQYV. CDR3 nucleotide sequence: TGCGCCAGCAGCTCCGGGACTAGCGGAGCCTACGAGCAGTACGTC.